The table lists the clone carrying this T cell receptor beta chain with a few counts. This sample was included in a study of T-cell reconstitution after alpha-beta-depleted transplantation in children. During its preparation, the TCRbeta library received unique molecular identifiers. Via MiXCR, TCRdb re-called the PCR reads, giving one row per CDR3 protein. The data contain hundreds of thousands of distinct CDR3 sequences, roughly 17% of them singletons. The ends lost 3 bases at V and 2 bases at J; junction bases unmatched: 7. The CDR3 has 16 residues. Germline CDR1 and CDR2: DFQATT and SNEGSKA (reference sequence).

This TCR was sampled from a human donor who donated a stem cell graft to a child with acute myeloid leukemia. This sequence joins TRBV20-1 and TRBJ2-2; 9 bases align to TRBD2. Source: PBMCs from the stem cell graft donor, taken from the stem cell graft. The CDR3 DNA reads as TGCAGTGCTAGGGGCGGGGGGGCTTCTAACACCGGGGAGCTGTTTTTT. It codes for CSARGGGASNTGELFF.